The clone carrying this T cell receptor (beta chain) has a handful of counts. Antigen: not known. The library put unique molecular identifiers onto individual cDNA molecules. Authors' analysis steps: Per-sample TCR counts ranged from 23,224 to 690,600, median roughly 98,000. Via MiXCR, TCRdb re-called the 5' RACE reads, giving one row per CDR3 protein. The V and J calls and clone size are TCRdb's, not the authors'. Altogether 110,000 or so distinct CDR3 sequences are present, around a fifth being singletons, with the ten largest covering roughly 2.8%. From whole blood left unfractionated, total RNA was extracted. These data are taken from a study of human T cells and chemical hapten exposure. In the study overall: Per-sample variation in TCR yield stemmed mainly from small pooled library volume differences. Broader study findings: No shift was seen in TCRs above 1 in 1000 frequency with DPC sensitization.

The V end was cut by 3 bases, the J end by 5 bases, with 10 bases between. The germline CDR1 and CDR2 sequences are KGHSH and LQKENI. This CDR3 is 13 amino acids long. The receptor was isolated from a human donor in good health. The J gene is TRBJ1-1, the V gene TRBV18; D is unclear. In DNA form, the CDR3 reads TGTGCCAGCTCACCTCAGTTGTCGACTGAAGCTTTCTTT. It yields the protein CASSPQLSTEAFF.